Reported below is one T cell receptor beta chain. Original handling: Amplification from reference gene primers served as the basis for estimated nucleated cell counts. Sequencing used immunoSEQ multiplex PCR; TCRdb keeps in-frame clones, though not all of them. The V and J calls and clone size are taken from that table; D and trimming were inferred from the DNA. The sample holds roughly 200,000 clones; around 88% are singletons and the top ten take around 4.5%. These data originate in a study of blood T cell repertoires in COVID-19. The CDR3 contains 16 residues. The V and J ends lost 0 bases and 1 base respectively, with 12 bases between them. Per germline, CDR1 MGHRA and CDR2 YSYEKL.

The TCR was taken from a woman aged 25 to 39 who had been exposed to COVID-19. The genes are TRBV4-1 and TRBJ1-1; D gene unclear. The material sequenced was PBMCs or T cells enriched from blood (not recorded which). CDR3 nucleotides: TGCGCCAGCAGCCAAGAAGGCGGACTGAAGAACACTGAAGCTTTCTTT. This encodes CASSQEGGLKNTEAFF.